This T cell receptor beta chain was profiled in a study of shared clonotypes between healthy human individuals. Study findings and constraints: Although depth was large, rarefaction showed that sequencing of the sorted subsets was incomplete.

The assay was carried out at the deep level. Profiling relied on immunoSEQ multiplex PCR, and the TCRdb table lists in-frame clones only, not all of them. This table has 950,000 to 1,300,000 clones, around 76% appearing once. In the case of this clone: Antigen unknown. The sample carries other DNA sequences with the same CDR3.

The study drew all its donors from Caucasian adults living in Nashville, Tennessee. CDR1 is SGHTA and CDR2 is FQGNSA in the germline V gene. This CDR3 comprises 12 residues. V was cut by 3 bases and J by 6 bases, with 9 bases left in between. The source material was memory CD4+ T cells sorted from blood. Specified subset: CD45RA-negative fraction. The receptor's source is a man aged 18 to 29 in good health. The V gene is TRBV7-2, the J gene TRBJ2-7; D is possibly TRBD2 (6 bases). The CDR3 here is CASSLGLTEQYF. The CDR3 DNA is TGTGCCAGCAGCTTGGGACTGACCGAGCAGTACTTC. The full variable domain, in which reference TRBV7-2 and TRBJ2-7 provide the parts outside the CDR3, is GAGVSQSPSNKVTEKGKDVELRCDPISGHTALYWYRQSLGQGLEFLIYFQGNSAPDKSGLPSDRFSAERTGGSVSTLTIQRTQQEDSAVYLCASSLGLTEQYFGPGTRLTVT.